These 8 T cell receptor beta chains share one sample of origin, sequenced in a study of CD8+CD57+ T cells in acquired aplastic anemia. Patients chosen for sequencing had shown CD8+CD57+ cell expansion by flow cytometry. Genomic DNA templated the TCR beta VDJ and CDR3 profiling. One entry per CDR3 protein results from TCRdb running MiXCR on the reads. Altogether some 170,000 distinct CDR3 sequences are present, about 45% being singletons, with the ten largest covering around 1.1%. The sample comprised sorted CD4+, CD8+, or CD8+CD57+ T cells (not recorded which) from PBMCs. These TCRs come from a human donor with aplastic anemia.

This clonotype was detected once. A read error may produce the germline difference seen at one junction end. The gene calls are TRBV4-1 and TRBJ2-7; perhaps TRBD1 as D (7 bases). The CDR3 extends over 15 amino acids. Germline CDR1 and CDR2: MGHRA and YSYEKL. The CDR3 bases are TGCGCCAGCAGCCAAGATCCAGGGGGGTCCTACGATCAGTACTTC. Translated: CASSQDPGGSYDQYF.

For this clonotype: A read error may produce the germline difference seen at one junction end. CDR3 bases: TGTGCCAGCAGTGGAGGAAACTATGGCTACGCCTTC. Residues: CASSGGNYGYAF. This rearrangement joins TRBV2 to TRBJ1-2; no firm D call. Germline CDR1 and CDR2: SNHLY and FYNNEI. The CDR3 has 12 residues.

The rearrangement links TRBV7-3 to TRBJ2-3, with 12 nucleotides matching TRBD2. The CDR3 is 16 residues long. Germline trimming cut 8 bases from V and 1 base from J; bases unmatched to any gene: 7. Germline values: CDR1 SGHTA, CDR2 FQGTGA. CDR3 DNA sequence: TGTGCCAGCTCCCGGACTAGCGGGGCCCGCACAGATACGCAGTATTTT. Protein product: CASSRTSGARTDTQYF.

This clonotype was counted a single time. The chain links TRBV5-6 to TRBJ1-1, with D unclear. The CDR3 sequence is 13 residues long. V was pared by 8 bases and J by 5 bases, with 16 bases between. Germline assignment: CDR1 SGHDT and CDR2 YYEEEE. For the CDR3, the DNA is TGTGCCAGTAGTATATCTTTTGGGACTGAAGCTTTCTTT. Translated, it gives CASSISFGTEAFF.

As for this clonotype: In this CDR3 the conserved last residue, phenylalanine or tryptophan, is missing, so a read error is likely. This chain uses TRBV3-1 with TRBJ2-1, with TRBD1 matching over 10 bases. There are 15 residues in the CDR3. V trimming: 7 bases; J trimming: 8 bases; junction bases outside the gene matches: 11. The germline CDR1 and CDR2 sequences are LGHDT and YNNKEL (reference sequence). The CDR3 loop is CASTLEGQGIDEQFS. In nucleotides, the CDR3 is TGTGCCAGCACCTTAGAGGGACAGGGGATCGATGAGCAGTTCTCC.

This clonotype has at least ten counts. The gene calls are TRBV2 and TRBJ2-3, with TRBD1 identical over 9 bases. The CDR3 is made up of 14 amino acids. Germline lookup yields CDR1 SNHLY and CDR2 FYNNEI. Trimming removed 4 bases from V and 5 bases from J; junction bases left unmatched: 4. CDR3 DNA sequence: TGTGCCAGCAGTGTGACAGGGGGAAGAGATACGCAGTATTTT. It translates to CASSVTGGRDTQYF.

This clonotype was counted ten times or more. V and J are TRBV29-1 and TRBJ1-1, with D uncertain. The germline V gene encodes CDR1 SQVTM and CDR2 ANQGSEA. The CDR3 is made up of 12 amino acids. Trimming took off 7 bases at V and 2 bases at J, with 11 bases between the two ends. The CDR3: CSGGTPNTEAFF. The CDR3 DNA reads TGCAGCGGGGGAACACCAAACACTGAAGCTTTCTTT. Together with reference TRBV29-1 and TRBJ1-1, the CDR3 gives the full variable domain: SAVISQKPSRDICQRGTSLTIQCQVDSQVTMMFWYRQQPGQSLTLIATANQGSEATYESGFVIDKFPISRPNLTFSTLTVSNMSPEDSSIYLCSGGTPNTEAFFGQGTRLTVV.

This clonotype was observed at least ten times. V usage is TRBV7-3 and J usage is TRBJ1-5; D call uncertain. Between the trimmed V and J ends, which lost 2 bases and 0 bases, there was a span of 11 bases. The CDR3 loop spans 16 amino acids. CDR1 SGHTA and CDR2 FQGTGA come from the germline V gene. CDR3 nucleotides: TGTGCCAGCAGCTTATTTCCCCGAGATAGCAATCAGCCCCAGCATTTT. Its protein is CASSLFPRDSNQPQHF. Full variable domain (remainder filled in from reference TRBV7-3 and TRBJ1-5): GAGVSQTPSNKVTEKGKYVELRCDPISGHTALYWYRQSLGQGPEFLIYFQGTGAADDSGLPNDRFFAVRPEGSVSTLKIQRTERGDSAVYLCASSLFPRDSNQPQHFGDGTRLSIL.